This T cell receptor (beta chain) stems from a study of T cell repertoires in cytomegalovirus infection. About the research overall: Recently identified HLA-C-restricted and well-studied HLA-B-restricted CMV epitopes were used. Study results and limitations: Predominance within the ex vivo response was attributable to HLA-C-restricted CMV-specific TCR beta clonotypes. The study identified carriers of CMV plus the relevant HLA from cumulative public TCR beta family frequency.

This clonotype turned up a few times. The antigen remains unidentified. TCRdb ran MiXCR on the reads and lists one entry per CDR3 protein. This table has around 200,000 distinct CDR3 sequences, approximately 38% appearing once. This TCR derives from a human donor in good health (CMV status not recorded). Some clones in this sample may be carry-over from other donors' samples. The sample consisted of CD8+ T cells from cultured PBMCs, taken from culture after CMV antigen stimulation.

The chain's CDR3 is CASSQETGGNTDTQYF. In nucleotides, the CDR3 is TGTGCCAGCAGCCAAGAGACAGGGGGAAACACAGATACGCAGTATTTT. V usage is TRBV4-2 and J usage is TRBJ2-3, with 9 bases identical to TRBD1. CDR1 and CDR2 from the germline V gene are LGHNA and YNFKEQ. The junction had 3 bases not matched to a gene; V was cut back by 0 bases and J by 2 bases. CDR3 length: 16 residues.